This T cell receptor (beta chain) originates from a study of blood T cell repertoires in COVID-19. At the level of the study: Some COVID-19 samples were acute and others convalescent; all came from the United States, Italy and Spain. Nucleic acid was either cDNA or gDNA, and it came from T cells, B-cell-depleted T cells, or PBMCs.

In the source study's methods: Reference gene primer amplification yielded estimated nucleated cell counts. Only in-frame clones appear in the TCRdb table, and some are missing; sequencing was by immunoSEQ multiplex PCR. V, J and clone size reflect that table, while D and trimming were determined from the DNA. The sample includes 410,000 or so clones, 86% of them seen just once. Germline loops: CDR1 SEHNR, CDR2 FQNEAQ (reference sequence). The CDR3 length is 12 residues. Trimming shortened V by 7 bases and J by 5 bases, and 12 bases separated the two germline ends. This clone occurred once. This clonotype was obtained from a woman between 25 and 40 years old with active or convalescent COVID-19. The sequencing sample was made of peripheral blood. The chain carries TRBV7-9 and TRBJ2-7, with TRBD2 as a possible D gene (6 bases). The CDR3 DNA sequence: TGTGCCAGCATAGGCAGGGAGGACGAGCAGTACTTC. It yields the protein CASIGREDEQYF.